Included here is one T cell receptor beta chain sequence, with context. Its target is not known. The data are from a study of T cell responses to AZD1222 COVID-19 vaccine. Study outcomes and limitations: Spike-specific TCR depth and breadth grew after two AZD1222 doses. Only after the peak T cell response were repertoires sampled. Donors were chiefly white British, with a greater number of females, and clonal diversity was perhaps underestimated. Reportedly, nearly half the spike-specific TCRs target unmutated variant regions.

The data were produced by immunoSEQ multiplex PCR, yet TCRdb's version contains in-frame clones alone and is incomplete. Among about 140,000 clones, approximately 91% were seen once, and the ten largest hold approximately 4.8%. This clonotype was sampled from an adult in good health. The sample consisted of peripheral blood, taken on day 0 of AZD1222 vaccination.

The CDR3 sequence is CASSPSGTGAGELFF. The CDR3 bases are TGCGCCAGCAGCCCGTCCGGGACAGGGGCCGGGGAGCTGTTTTTT. This chain connects TRBV4-1 to TRBJ2-2; TRBD1 aligns across 10 bases. The CDR3 spans 15 residues. Trimming at V came to 4 bases and at J to 6 bases, leaving 5 bases not matched to a gene. From germline, CDR1 is MGHRA and CDR2 YSYEKL.